A single sample is the source of the 7 T cell receptor beta chains below, sequenced in a study of shared clonotypes between healthy human individuals. Generated by immunoSEQ multiplex PCR, the TCRdb table keeps only in-frame clones and is missing some. The sample includes some 2.1 million clones, about 93% of them seen just once. CD45RO negativity and positive selection for CCR7 defined naive CD8 cells, a population that excluded terminally differentiated effector memory CD45RA+ cells. Sequenced sample: naive CD8+ T cells from PBMCs. The receptor source for this set is a man aged 18 to 35 in good health. Some clones in this sample may be carry-over from other donors' samples.

The rearrangement uses TRBV19 and TRBJ1-2; no reliable D call. CDR1 and CDR2 from the germline V gene are LNHDA and SQIVND (reference sequence). The CDR3 length is 14 residues. V gave up 2 bases and J gave up 5 bases, with 12 bases separating them. Here the CDR3 DNA reads TGTGCCAGTAGTATACTCGGGTCGTCGTATGGCTACACCTTC. This gives the protein CASSILGSSYGYTF.

The genes are TRBV5-1 and TRBJ2-7; 11 nucleotides line up with TRBD2. The CDR3 sequence is 16 residues long. From germline, CDR1 is SGHRS and CDR2 YFSETQ. The V segment lost 3 bases and the J segment 5 bases; nucleotides outside the gene matches: 10. The CDR3 spells CASSYNSGRALHEQYF. The CDR3 nucleotides are TGCGCCAGCAGCTACAATAGCGGGAGGGCCCTCCACGAGCAGTACTTC. The full variable domain, with the rest looked up from reference TRBV5-1 and TRBJ2-7, is KAGVTQTPRYLIKTRGQQVTLSCSPISGHRSVSWYQQTPGQGLQFLFEYFSETQRNKGNFPGRFSGRQFSNSRSEMNVSTLELGDSALYLCASSYNSGRALHEQYFGPGTRLTVT.

For this clone: Compared with germline, one end of the junction differs, possibly owing to a read error. The CDR3 sequence: CASSQGLGETF. CDR3 DNA sequence: TGCGCCAGCAGCCAAGGGCTGGGAGAAACCTTT. The rearrangement joins TRBV4-1 to TRBJ1-1; D remains unclear. This CDR3 contains 11 residues. Germline assignment: CDR1 MGHRA and CDR2 YSYEKL.

This rearrangement joins TRBV11-2 to TRBJ1-1, with 9 bases matching TRBD1. Trimming cost V 5 bases and J 4 bases; bases outside gene matches: 8. This CDR3 has 15 residues. The germline V gene encodes CDR1 SGHAT and CDR2 FQNNGV. The chain's CDR3 is CASSATQGARTEAFF. In DNA, the CDR3 is TGTGCCAGCAGCGCGACACAGGGGGCCCGCACTGAAGCTTTCTTT. Based on the CDR3 plus reference TRBV11-2 and TRBJ1-1, the full variable domain is EAGVAQSPRYKIIEKRQSVAFWCNPISGHATLYWYQQILGQGPKLLIQFQNNGVVDDSQLPKDRFSAERLKGVDSTLKIQPAKLEDSAVYLCASSATQGARTEAFFGQGTRLTVV.

On this clone: The sample carries other DNA sequences with the same CDR3. The rearrangement uses TRBV19 and TRBJ2-7; 7 nucleotides align to TRBD1. The germline CDR1 and CDR2 sequences are LNHDA and SQIVND (reference sequence). The CDR3 has 13 residues. The J segment lost 2 bases and the V segment lost 5 bases, leaving 3 bases of the junction unmatched. In nucleotides, the CDR3 is TGTGCCAGTAGTCCGACAGGGACCTACGAGCAGTACTTC. Translating it yields CASSPTGTYEQYF. Full variable domain (missing parts from reference TRBV19 and TRBJ2-7): DGGITQSPKYLFRKEGQNVTLSCEQNLNHDAMYWYRQDPGQGLRLIYYSQIVNDFQKGDIAEGYSVSREKKESFPLTVTSAQKNPTAFYLCASSPTGTYEQYFGPGTRLTVT.

The chain has TRBV27 and TRBJ2-1; D may match TRBD1 or TRBD2 (5 bases each). The V and J ends lost 3 bases and 12 bases respectively, with 12 bases between them. CDR1 and CDR2 (germline): MNHEY, SMNVEV (reference sequence). The CDR3 extends over 12 amino acids. CDR3 sequence (DNA): TGTGCCAGCAGTTTTGGCAGGGACGGGCAGTTCTTC. Protein product: CASSFGRDGQFF.

This clone was found once. The chain recombines TRBV27 with TRBJ2-7; 8 bases map to TRBD1. This CDR3 contains 16 residues. CDR1 and CDR2 (germline): MNHEY, SMNVEV (reference sequence). The ends lost 5 bases at V and 4 bases at J; junction bases unmatched: 13. The DNA for the CDR3 is TGTGCCAGCAGTCCCTTAACCTCAGGGGGCAATTACGAGCAGTACTTC. This sequence encodes CASSPLTSGGNYEQYF.